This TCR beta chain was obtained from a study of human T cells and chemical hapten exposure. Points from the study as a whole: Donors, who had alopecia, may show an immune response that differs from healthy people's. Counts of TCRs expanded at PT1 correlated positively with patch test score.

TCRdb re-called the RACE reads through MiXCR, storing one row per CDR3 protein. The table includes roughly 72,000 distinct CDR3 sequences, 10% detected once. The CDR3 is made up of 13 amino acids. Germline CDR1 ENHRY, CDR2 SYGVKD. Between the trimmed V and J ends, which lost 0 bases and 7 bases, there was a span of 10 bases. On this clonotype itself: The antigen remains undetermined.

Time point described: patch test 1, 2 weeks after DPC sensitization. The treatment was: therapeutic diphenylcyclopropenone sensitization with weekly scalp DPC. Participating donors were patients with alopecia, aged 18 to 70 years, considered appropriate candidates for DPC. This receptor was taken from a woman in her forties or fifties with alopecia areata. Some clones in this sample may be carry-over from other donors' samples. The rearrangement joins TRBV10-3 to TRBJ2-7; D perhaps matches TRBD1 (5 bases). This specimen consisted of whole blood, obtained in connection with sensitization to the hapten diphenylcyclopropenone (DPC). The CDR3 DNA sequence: TGTGCCATCAGTGAGTCGACAGTTCTGGAGCAGTACTTC. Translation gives CAISESTVLEQYF.